A selection of T cell receptor beta chains follows, all from one sample in a study of blood T cell repertoires in COVID-19. Clones were read by immunoSEQ multiplex PCR, and TCRdb kept only the in-frame ones, dropping some. The sample consists of 120,000 or so clones, about 88% of them appearing once. The material sequenced was peripheral blood. The receptors were sampled from a human donor in a cohort sampled during active COVID-19. Each CDR3 is given with its conserved first and last residue. The D gene is left open where the match is weak. Part of the rows lack a size; the others show once, few, many or a class for expanded clones.

d_call: .; clone_size: .; j_call: TRBJ1-5; v_call: TRBV3-1/TRBV3-2; cdr3_aa: CASSQGSQPQHF; cdr3_nt: TGTGCCAGCAGCCAAGGGAGTCAGCCCCAGCATTTT
d_call: TRBD2; clone_size: .; j_call: TRBJ2-4; v_call: TRBV20-1; cdr3_aa: CSASVAGGSKNIQYF; cdr3_nt: TGCAGTGCTAGTGTGGCGGGAGGGTCCAAAAACATTCAGTACTTC
d_call: .; clone_size: .; j_call: TRBJ2-1; v_call: TRBV13; cdr3_aa: CASSLRGRKDEQFF; cdr3_nt: TGTGCCAGCAGCTTAAGGGGAAGGAAGGATGAGCAGTTCTTC
d_call: .; clone_size: few; j_call: TRBJ2-2; v_call: TRBV27; cdr3_aa: CASSIYQKNTGELFF; cdr3_nt: TGTGCCAGCAGTATTTACCAGAAGAACACCGGGGAGCTGTTTTTT
d_call: .; clone_size: .; j_call: TRBJ2-7; v_call: TRBV30; cdr3_aa: CAWSIWDIASEQYF; cdr3_nt: TGTGCCTGGAGTATCTGGGACATCGCAAGCGAGCAGTACTTC
d_call: TRBD1; clone_size: once; j_call: TRBJ1-4; v_call: TRBV5-6; cdr3_aa: CASSVTGEREKLFF; cdr3_nt: TGTGCCAGCAGCGTAACAGGGGAGAGAGAAAAACTGTTTTTT
d_call: TRBD2; clone_size: .; j_call: TRBJ2-3; v_call: TRBV30; cdr3_aa: CAWNPGLAVTDTQYF; cdr3_nt: TGTGCCTGGAACCCGGGACTAGCGGTCACAGATACGCAGTATTTT
d_call: TRBD2; clone_size: .; j_call: TRBJ2-7; v_call: TRBV28; cdr3_aa: CASSSSTSHYEQYF; cdr3_nt: TGTGCCAGCAGTTCCTCGACTAGCCACTACGAGCAGTACTTC
d_call: TRBD2; clone_size: .; j_call: TRBJ2-1; v_call: TRBV10-2; cdr3_aa: CASSEGLAGYNEQFF; cdr3_nt: TGCGCCAGCAGTGAAGGACTAGCGGGATACAATGAGCAGTTCTTC
d_call: .; clone_size: once; j_call: TRBJ1-1; v_call: TRBV10-1; cdr3_aa: CASSGTGGNAFF; cdr3_nt: TGCGCCAGCAGTGGGACGGGGGGAAACGCTTTCTTT
d_call: TRBD1; clone_size: .; j_call: TRBJ2-7; v_call: TRBV28; cdr3_aa: CASSLDRSVDEQYF; cdr3_nt: TGTGCCAGCAGTCTGGACAGGTCCGTGGACGAGCAGTACTTC
d_call: TRBD2; clone_size: .; j_call: TRBJ2-1; v_call: TRBV6-5; cdr3_aa: CASKLAGGREQFF; cdr3_nt: TGTGCCAGTAAATTAGCGGGAGGGCGTGAGCAGTTCTTC